A selection of T cell receptor beta chains follows, all from one sample in a study of blood T cell repertoires in COVID-19. Data came from immunoSEQ multiplex PCR; TCRdb stores just in-frame clones and leaves some out. The sample lists over 130,000 clones; roughly 84% were seen once. Specimen: peripheral blood. The receptors derive from a man aged 30 to 45 with COVID-19, enrolled during active disease. CDR3s include the opening cysteine and the closing phenylalanine or tryptophan. Fields, in order: clone size, J gene, D gene, V gene, CDR3 protein, CDR3 DNA. D genes are given only for firm matches. Some rows mark clone size as missing; the rest say once, few, many or name a class of expanded clone.

>.|TRBJ2-2|.|TRBV14
CASARFGRKGTGELFF
TGTGCCAGCGCACGCTTTGGGCGGAAGGGGACCGGGGAGCTGTTTTTT
>.|TRBJ1-2|TRBD1|TRBV12-3/TRBV12-4
CASSKDRVGGYTF
TGTGCCAGCAGCAAGGACAGGGTAGGTGGCTACACCTTC
>.|TRBJ2-7|TRBD2|TRBV5-5
CASSFRLAGTYEQYF
TGTGCCAGCAGCTTTAGGCTAGCGGGGACCTACGAGCAGTACTTC
>.|TRBJ1-2|TRBD1|TRBV12-3/TRBV12-4
CASSQQGAFGYTF
TGTGCCAGCAGCCAACAGGGGGCCTTTGGCTACACCTTC
>.|TRBJ2-2|.|TRBV10-3
CAISEPGGTRTGELFF
TGTGCCATCAGTGAGCCAGGGGGGACCCGAACCGGGGAGCTGTTTTTT
>.|TRBJ1-2|.|TRBV2
CASSEQALFGYTF
TGTGCCAGCAGTGAACAGGCCCTCTTTGGCTACACCTTC
>.|TRBJ2-1|TRBD2|TRBV13
CASSSPGTSGINEQFF
TGTGCCAGCAGCTCACCCGGGACTAGCGGGATCAATGAGCAGTTCTTC
>.|TRBJ1-1|TRBD1|TRBV25-1
CASSWVRGTEAFF
TGTGCCAGCAGTTGGGTCAGGGGGACTGAAGCTTTCTTT
>.|TRBJ2-7|TRBD2|TRBV6-5
CASRLGGGTYEQYF
TGTGCCAGCAGACTCGGGGGGGGGACCTACGAGCAGTACTTC
>.|TRBJ1-2|.|TRBV27
CASSFRESGGYTF
TGTGCCAGCAGTTTTAGGGAATCGGGAGGCTACACCTTC
>.|TRBJ1-1|.|TRBV19
CASSTGRGNTEAFF
TGTGCCAGTAGTACAGGGAGGGGGAACACTGAAGCTTTCTTT
>.|TRBJ2-1|.|TRBV5-4
CASSGPLANSSYNEQFF
TGTGCCAGCAGCGGGCCTCTCGCGAACAGCTCCTACAATGAGCAGTTCTTC
>.|TRBJ2-7|TRBD1|TRBV9
CASSATGGEQYF
TGTGCCAGCAGCGCGACAGGGGGAGAGCAGTACTTC
>.|TRBJ1-5|.|TRBV6-5
CASNNGGTYQPQHF
TGTGCCAGCAACAACGGGGGGACCTATCAGCCCCAGCATTTT
>once|TRBJ1-6|.|TRBV28
CASSLTSTYNSPLHF
TGTGCCAGCAGTTTAACATCAACCTATAATTCACCCCTCCACTTT
>.|TRBJ2-1|TRBD2|TRBV9
CASSVAGTIYSGNEQFF
TGTGCCAGCAGCGTAGCCGGGACTATCTATTCTGGCAATGAGCAGTTCTTC
>.|TRBJ1-5|TRBD1|TRBV28
CASSFPRQGINQPQHF
TGTGCCAGCAGTTTCCCCAGACAGGGAATAAATCAGCCCCAGCATTTT
>.|TRBJ2-1|.|TRBV5-1
CASSLGGSYNEQFF
TGCGCCAGCAGCTTGGGAGGTAGTTACAATGAGCAGTTCTTC
>few|TRBJ2-2|.|TRBV19
CASISRRGAGELFF
TGTGCCAGTATATCCAGGAGGGGAGCCGGGGAGCTGTTTTTT
>.|TRBJ1-3|.|TRBV23-1
CASRLTGSSGNTIYF
TGCGCCAGCAGACTCACAGGGAGCTCTGGAAACACCATATATTTT
>.|TRBJ2-7|.|TRBV5-6
CASSLEGQTYEQYF
TGTGCCAGCAGCTTGGAGGGACAAACCTACGAGCAGTACTTC
>few|TRBJ1-5|TRBD1|TRBV28
CASRYDRGLNQPQHF
TGTGCCAGCAGATACGACAGGGGACTCAATCAGCCCCAGCATTTT
>few|TRBJ2-7|.|TRBV9
CASSVDSSFGDEQYF
TGTGCCAGCAGCGTAGACTCCTCCTTCGGGGACGAGCAGTACTTC
>.|TRBJ2-3|TRBD1|TRBV24-1
CATSYTTGGLDTDTQYF
TGTGCCACCAGTTATACAACAGGGGGCCTCGACACAGATACGCAGTATTTT
>.|TRBJ1-4|.|TRBV5-1
CASSLGERNEKLFF
TGCGCCAGCAGCTTGGGAGAGAGAAATGAAAAACTGTTTTTT
>.|TRBJ2-7|TRBD2|TRBV9
CASSVGLAGDSYEQYF
TGTGCCAGCAGCGTGGGACTAGCGGGAGACTCCTACGAGCAGTACTTC
>few|TRBJ1-2|.|TRBV7-2
CASSPEGGVYGYTF
TGTGCCAGCAGTCCCGAGGGCGGAGTCTATGGCTACACCTTC
>.|TRBJ2-4|TRBD2|TRBV5-1
CASSVAGGGAKNIQYF
TGCGCCAGCAGCGTAGCGGGAGGGGGGGCCAAAAACATTCAGTACTTC
>.|TRBJ1-4|.|TRBV5-1
CASSLSGSTNEKLFF
TGCGCCAGCAGCTTGTCGGGGTCAACTAATGAAAAACTGTTTTTT
>.|TRBJ2-3|TRBD2|TRBV28
CASRSTSGTFGDTQYF
TGTGCCAGCAGATCCACTAGCGGCACCTTCGGGGATACGCAGTATTTT
>.|TRBJ1-3|.|TRBV6-5
CASGQSSGNTIYF
TGTGCCAGCGGACAGAGCTCTGGAAACACCATATATTTT
>.|TRBJ2-5|TRBD1|TRBV29-1
CSVVASGQGTETQYF
TGCAGCGTTGTGGCCTCCGGACAGGGGACAGAGACCCAGTACTTC
>few|TRBJ1-3|TRBD1|TRBV9
CASSQGQGGGNTIYF
TGTGCCAGCAGCCAAGGACAGGGCGGCGGAAACACCATATATTTT
>.|TRBJ1-3|.|TRBV6-1
CASSEAAFSGNTIYF
TGTGCCAGCAGTGAAGCGGCTTTCTCTGGAAACACCATATATTTT